A selection of T cell receptor beta chains follows, all from one sample in a study of regulatory T cells in long-lasting Graves disease. A single record per CDR3 protein comes from TCRdb applying MiXCR to the multiplex PCR reads. The table lists a few hundred thousand distinct CDR3 sequences, roughly a fifth of them singletons. The source material was peripheral blood mononuclear cells (PBMCs), sampled when the disease was refractory, from a patient treated with antithyroid drugs. All receptors derive from a female donor with Graves disease. The CDR3 runs from the conserved cysteine through the conserved F or W. D genes are given only for firm matches. Clone size is not always given. Where it is, it says once, few, many or a class for expanded clones.

TGTGCCAGCAGCGGGAGGGAAGGCTACGGGCAGTACTTC,CASSGREGYGQYF,TRBJ2-7,NA,TRBD2,TRBV12-3/TRBV12-4
TGCGCCAGCAGCGGTGGGACATTTAATGAAAAACTGTTTTTT,CASSGGTFNEKLFF,TRBJ1-4,few,NA,TRBV5-1
TGTGCCAGCAGCCAAGTCCTCTCTGGGAATTCACCCCTCCACTTT,CASSQVLSGNSPLHF,TRBJ1-6,many,NA,TRBV3-1
TGCAGTGGGCTTGAGACGCAGGTTGGGTACGAGCAGTACTTC,CSGLETQVGYEQYF,TRBJ2-7,many,NA,TRBV20-1
TGTGCCAGCAGTGAAGCTGTAGAGACCCAGTACTTC,CASSEAVETQYF,TRBJ2-5,many,NA,TRBV2
TGTGCCAGCAGTTTGTTGAGAGGGTTTAGCAATCAGCCCCAGCATTTT,CASSLLRGFSNQPQHF,TRBJ1-5,many,NA,TRBV28
TGCAGCGCGGACAGGGGACCCTCTCTGGGCGCCAACGTCCTGACTTTC,CSADRGPSLGANVLTF,TRBJ2-6,many,TRBD1,TRBV20-1
TGCAGCGTTGAGAGGGAGATCAACTATGGCTACACCTTC,CSVEREINYGYTF,TRBJ1-2,many,NA,TRBV29-1
TGTGCCAGCAGCCAAGAGGCGTTTAGGGAGACCCAGTACTTC,CASSQEAFRETQYF,TRBJ2-5,few,NA,TRBV3-1
TGTGCCAGCAGCTTAGGGAGCACGGATGGCTACACCTTC,CASSLGSTDGYTF,TRBJ1-2,many,NA,TRBV11-2
TGTGCCAGCAGTTACTGGGCGGGAGAGGCCTACGAGCAGTACTTC,CASSYWAGEAYEQYF,TRBJ2-7,few,TRBD2,TRBV6-5
TGTGCCAGCAGGCGAGGGGCAGGTCGCTATGGCTACACCTTC,CASRRGAGRYGYTF,TRBJ1-2,many,NA,TRBV11-2
TGCAGCGCCCAGAAGGGGCTCCAAGAGACCCAGTACTTC,CSAQKGLQETQYF,TRBJ2-5,NA,NA,TRBV29-1
TGTGCCAGCAGCTCCCCGACAGGTTACGAGCAGTACTTC,CASSSPTGYEQYF,TRBJ2-7,few,NA,TRBV7-9
TGTGCCAGCAAAGGACAGGGGCCAGAAAACACTGAAGCTTTCTTT,CASKGQGPENTEAFF,TRBJ1-1,many,TRBD1,TRBV2
TGTGCCAGCAGTTACGGGCGCCGCGAGACCCAGTACTTC,CASSYGRRETQYF,TRBJ2-5,many,NA,TRBV6-5
TGTGCCAGCAGCCACAATATACAGGGGAAAGGGATGAACACTGAAGCTTTCTTT,CASSHNIQGKGMNTEAFF,TRBJ1-1,many,TRBD1,TRBV13
TGTGCCTGGAGCGGCGGATTTGACACTGAAGCTTTCTTT,CAWSGGFDTEAFF,TRBJ1-1,many,NA,TRBV30
TGTGCCAGCAGAGGGCTGACTTATGGCTACACCTTC,CASRGLTYGYTF,TRBJ1-2,few,NA,TRBV6-1
TGTGCCAGCTCACTACAGGGGGAGACAGTGGACATTCAGTACTTC,CASSLQGETVDIQYF,TRBJ2-4,many,TRBD1,TRBV18
TGTGCCAGTAGAGAACCCGGGGCAGTGACATCTTCTGGGGCCAACGTCCTGACTTTC,CASREPGAVTSSGANVLTF,TRBJ2-6,NA,NA,TRBV19
TGTGCCAGCACGCAGGAAGGGAATCAGCCCCAGCATTTT,CASTQEGNQPQHF,TRBJ1-5,many,NA,TRBV12-3/TRBV12-4
TGCAGTGCTAGAAGACAGGGGTGGAATTCACCCCTCCACTTT,CSARRQGWNSPLHF,TRBJ1-6,once,TRBD1,TRBV20-1
TGTGCCAGCAAGCCGGTAGGCGGGAGGAGGTCCGGGGAGCTGTTTTTT,CASKPVGGRRSGELFF,TRBJ2-2,few,TRBD2,TRBV28
TGTGCCAGCAGTTTTCAGGGACGGCTTAATGAAAAACTGTTTTTT,CASSFQGRLNEKLFF,TRBJ1-4,many,NA,TRBV6-5
TGTGCCAGCAGTTTGACGCCCGGGGACAGGGGGTGGGCCTACGAGCAGTACTTC,CASSLTPGDRGWAYEQYF,TRBJ2-7,few,TRBD1,TRBV6-5
TGTGCCAGCAGCCCTCAACCGGGTTCAAACTATGGCTACACCTTC,CASSPQPGSNYGYTF,TRBJ1-2,NA,NA,TRBV7-2
TGTGCCAGCAGCTTAGTAGGACAGCCCAATAATTCACCCCTCCACTTT,CASSLVGQPNNSPLHF,TRBJ1-6,many,NA,TRBV7-2
TGTGCCAGCAGCTTGAAAGGGGAGGGCGGAGAGACCCAGTACTTC,CASSLKGEGGETQYF,TRBJ2-5,NA,TRBD2,TRBV5-4
TGCAGTGCCAGTAATAGCGGGAGAGGATACGAGCAGTACTTC,CSASNSGRGYEQYF,TRBJ2-7,many,TRBD2,TRBV20-1
TGCGCCAGCAGCTTGGAGGCGGGGACCAACACCGGGGAGCTGTTTTTT,CASSLEAGTNTGELFF,TRBJ2-2,NA,NA,TRBV5-1
TGTGCCAGCAGCCGGGGCACTTCACAAGAGACCCAGTACTTC,CASSRGTSQETQYF,TRBJ2-5,few,NA,TRBV28
TGCGCCAGCAGCCGACAGGGAATTCTCGATCAGCCCCAGCATTTT,CASSRQGILDQPQHF,TRBJ1-5,NA,TRBD1,TRBV4-1
TGTGCCTGGGACACTAGCGGGGGGTACGAGCAGTACTTC,CAWDTSGGYEQYF,TRBJ2-7,few,TRBD2,TRBV11-2
TGCGCCAGCAGCCAAGGGCCAGCTAGCGGGTACGAGCAGTACTTC,CASSQGPASGYEQYF,TRBJ2-7,few,TRBD2,TRBV4-1
TGTGCCAGCAGCTCGACAGTCTACAATGAGCAGTTCTTC,CASSSTVYNEQFF,TRBJ2-1,few,NA,TRBV7-9
TGTGCCAGCAGTATCAGCCATAGCGCTTCCTACGAGCAGTACTTC,CASSISHSASYEQYF,TRBJ2-7,NA,NA,TRBV6-1
TGTGCCAGCAGCGGAGCAGATACGCAGTATTTT,CASSGADTQYF,TRBJ2-3,NA,NA,TRBV9
TGTGCCAGCAGCCAAGTGTTTGACTACCGGACAAGCTCCTACAATGAGCAGTTCTTC,CASSQVFDYRTSSYNEQFF,TRBJ2-1,NA,NA,TRBV14
TGCAGTGCCAAGAAAGGGGGCGAGCAGTACTTC,CSAKKGGEQYF,TRBJ2-7,NA,NA,TRBV20-1
TGCAGTGCTAGAGATCCCGGACAGGGGGCAAGTTATAATTCACCCCTCCACTTT,CSARDPGQGASYNSPLHF,TRBJ1-6,NA,TRBD1,TRBV20-1
TGCAGCCTCGAGCGGGCCCGCTCCTACAATGAGCAGTTCTTC,CSLERARSYNEQFF,TRBJ2-1,NA,NA,TRBV29-1
TGCAGCGTTGAACTGGTATTCGACAGTGGTGGAAACATTCAGTACTTC,CSVELVFDSGGNIQYF,TRBJ2-4,NA,NA,TRBV29-1
TGTGCCAGTAGGAGTACAGGGATTGCCGGGGCCAACGTCCTGACTTTC,CASRSTGIAGANVLTF,TRBJ2-6,NA,NA,TRBV19
TGTGCCAGCAGTACGATAGGGCTGGAGAACACCGGGGAGCTGTTTTTT,CASSTIGLENTGELFF,TRBJ2-2,many,NA,TRBV27